This entry lists 12 T cell receptor beta chains sequenced from one sample in a study of T cells after yellow fever vaccination. In TCRdb, the 5' RACE reads were re-called with MiXCR into one record per CDR3 protein. Altogether 450,000 to 650,000 distinct CDR3 sequences are present, roughly 13% being singletons, with the ten largest covering roughly 13%. Sequenced material: PBMCs, taken on the day of the yellow fever booster vaccination. Every receptor here comes from a man younger than 45 who received the YFV17D yellow fever vaccine.

This sequence joins TRBV3-1 and TRBJ2-5; weak D call: TRBD1 (6 bases). The CDR3 sequence is 14 residues long. Germline CDR1 LGHDT, CDR2 YNNKEL (reference sequence). V lost 8 bases to trimming and J lost 5 bases, with 18 bases between them. CDR3 in amino acids: CASQRQGMEETQYF. DNA for the CDR3: TGTGCCAGCCAGCGCCAGGGGATGGAGGAGACCCAGTACTTC.

The rearrangement joins TRBV10-3 to TRBJ1-5; possibly TRBD1 for D (5 bases). The CDR3 has 14 amino acids. V lost 6 bases to trimming and J lost 5 bases, with 14 bases between them. Germline CDR1 ENHRY, CDR2 SYGVKD. The CDR3 DNA is TGTGCCATCAGGCGCGACAGCCCAGATCAGCCCCAGCATTTT. Translated: CAIRRDSPDQPQHF.

This clonotype appeared a few times. This chain links TRBV6-1 with TRBJ2-7; D unresolved. CDR1 MNHNS and CDR2 SASEGT come from the germline V gene. The CDR3 contains 13 residues. V gave up 6 bases and J gave up 3 bases, with 12 bases separating them. CDR3 loop: CASRRTDGYEQYF. The CDR3 nucleotides are TGTGCCAGCAGAAGGACGGACGGCTACGAGCAGTACTTC.

V gene TRBV9 combines with J gene TRBJ2-5, with D tentatively TRBD1 (5 bases). Trimming took off 4 bases at V and 2 bases at J, with 15 bases between the two ends. Germline-derived CDR1 and CDR2 are SGDLS and YYNGEE. CDR3 size: 15 residues. The CDR3 region is CASSRGGAVQETQYF. The CDR3 DNA is TGTGCCAGCAGCCGTGGTGGGGCAGTTCAAGAGACCCAGTACTTC.

This clonotype was seen ten or more times. This chain connects TRBV5-1 to TRBJ2-7; 8 bases line up with TRBD2. Germline loops: CDR1 SGHRS, CDR2 YFSETQ. After removal of 3 bases from V and 3 bases from J, the junction contained 8 bases not matched to a gene. The CDR3 is 15 residues long. The CDR3 DNA reads TGCGCCAGCAGCTCCCGGGTAGCGGGAAGCTACGAGCAGTACTTC. Its protein product is CASSSRVAGSYEQYF. Full variable domain (missing parts from reference TRBV5-1 and TRBJ2-7): KAGVTQTPRYLIKTRGQQVTLSCSPISGHRSVSWYQQTPGQGLQFLFEYFSETQRNKGNFPGRFSGRQFSNSRSEMNVSTLELGDSALYLCASSSRVAGSYEQYFGPGTRLTVT.

The chain recombines TRBV4-2 with TRBJ2-1; D gene ambiguous. Trimming removed 1 base from V and 8 bases from J, with 15 bases in between. Germline V lookup: CDR1 LGHNA, CDR2 YNFKEQ. The CDR3 sequence is 15 residues long. The CDR3 spells CASSQVPRLSDEQFF. DNA for the CDR3: TGTGCCAGCAGCCAAGTTCCCAGGTTGTCGGATGAGCAGTTCTTC.

This clonotype was observed a few times. The chain recombines TRBV18 with TRBJ2-5; the D is unclear. Per the germline V gene, CDR1 is KGHSH and CDR2 is LQKENI. Trimming pared 0 bases from V and 4 bases from J, leaving 9 bases between. This CDR3 is 14 amino acids long. This CDR3 reads CASSPPRNRETQYF. CDR3 DNA sequence: TGTGCCAGCTCACCACCGAGGAATCGAGAGACCCAGTACTTC.

The rearrangement uses TRBV6-2 or TRBV6-3 and TRBJ1-1, with a weak D call TRBD1 (5 bases). The CDR3 runs 15 residues. V gave up 0 bases and J gave up 0 bases, with 8 bases separating them. Germline V gene lookup returns CDR1 MNHEY and CDR2 SVGEGT. The CDR3 DNA reads as TGTGCCAGCAGTTACTCGTACAGGATGAACACTGAAGCTTTCTTT. Translated, it gives CASSYSYRMNTEAFF.

There are a few counts of this clonotype. V usage is TRBV24-1 and J usage is TRBJ2-1; 10 positions match TRBD2. Germline V gene data show CDR1 as KGHDR and CDR2 as SFDVKD. The CDR3 runs 16 residues. After removal of 2 bases from V and 4 bases from J, the junction contained 4 bases not matched to a gene. The CDR3 loop reads CATSDSLAGEYNEQFF. In DNA, the CDR3 is TGTGCCACCAGTGATTCCCTAGCGGGAGAGTACAATGAGCAGTTCTTC.

This clonotype came up a few times. The V and J genes are TRBV7-2 and TRBJ1-1, with D unresolved. This CDR3 contains 15 residues. Germline CDR1 SGHTA, CDR2 FQGNSA. Between the trimmed V and J ends, which lost 4 bases and 4 bases, there was a span of 16 bases. Here the CDR3 reads CASSYFLAGSTEAFF. CDR3 bases: TGTGCCAGCAGCTACTTCTTAGCCGGGAGCACTGAAGCTTTCTTT.

This clonotype was picked up a small number of times. The chain joins TRBV5-1 to TRBJ1-4; D ambiguous. Germline-derived CDR1 and CDR2 are SGHRS and YFSETQ. The CDR3 is 11 residues long. Trimming stripped 4 bases from V and 8 bases from J, with 6 bases between. CDR3 amino acids: CASSGTEKLFF. CDR3 DNA: TGCGCCAGCAGCGGAACAGAAAAACTGTTTTTT. The whole variable domain, filled in from reference TRBV5-1 and TRBJ1-4, reads KAGVTQTPRYLIKTRGQQVTLSCSPISGHRSVSWYQQTPGQGLQFLFEYFSETQRNKGNFPGRFSGRQFSNSRSEMNVSTLELGDSALYLCASSGTEKLFFGSGTQLSVL.

The rearrangement uses TRBV4-2 and TRBJ2-5, with 11 bases identical to TRBD2. This CDR3 comprises 16 residues. Per germline, CDR1 LGHNA and CDR2 YNFKEQ. Trimming removed 8 bases from V and 2 bases from J; junction bases left unmatched: 10. The chain's CDR3 is CASPRLAGSVQETQYF. The CDR3 coding sequence is TGTGCCAGCCCTAGACTAGCGGGATCAGTACAAGAGACCCAGTACTTC.